Each of the 26 T cell receptor beta chains below was sequenced from the same sample in a study of Tregs in tolerant kidney transplant recipients. The repertoire was sequenced with immunoSEQ multiplex PCR; TCRdb's copy has only in-frame clones and lacks some. The sample yields hundreds of thousands of clones, 80% to 85% seen once. The material sequenced was CD4+ T cells from blood. The receptors stem from a human donor in good health.

The gene calls are TRBV27 and TRBJ1-5; 7 bases fit TRBD1. CDR1 and CDR2 from the germline V gene are MNHEY and SMNVEV (reference sequence). This CDR3 is built from 17 residues. The V gene end was trimmed by 6 bases and the J gene end by 0 bases; junction bases not matched to a gene: 11. The chain's CDR3 is CASRRGVGTASNQPQHF. The CDR3 region has the DNA TGTGCCAGCAGGAGGGGAGTTGGGACAGCTAGCAATCAGCCCCAGCATTTT.

In the case of this clone: Other DNA sequences in the same sample also yield this CDR3. The V gene is TRBV7-9, the J gene TRBJ2-3; TRBD2 aligns across 11 bases. With V trimmed by 6 bases and J by 1 base, 3 bases remained unmatched. The CDR3 runs 15 residues. The V gene's germline CDR1 is SEHNR and CDR2 FQNEAQ (reference sequence). As DNA, the CDR3 is TGTGCCAGCAGTCCACTAGCGGGGGGCACAGATACGCAGTATTTT. It codes for CASSPLAGGTDTQYF. Looking up the rest from reference TRBV7-9 and TRBJ2-3 gives the full variable domain: DTGVSQNPRHKITKRGQNVTFRCDPISEHNRLYWYRQTLGQGPEFLTYFQNEAQLEKSRLLSDRFSAERPKGSFSTLEIQRTEQGDSAMYLCASSPLAGGTDTQYFGPGTRLTVL.

The chain is built from TRBV15 and TRBJ2-5; no firm D call. V gave up 2 bases and J gave up 2 bases, with 15 bases separating them. Germline-derived CDR1 and CDR2 are LNHNV and YYDKDF (reference sequence). This CDR3 comprises 16 residues. DNA for the CDR3: TGTGCCACCAGCAGATTCCCCCAAGGGCGGCAAGAGACCCAGTACTTC. It is translated as CATSRFPQGRQETQYF.

The DNA for the CDR3 is TGCGCCACCGCACTAGCGGGAGGGGGCACAGATACGCAGTATTTT. This encodes CATALAGGGTDTQYF. V and J are TRBV5-1 and TRBJ2-3, with 13 bases aligning to TRBD2. The CDR3 extends over 15 amino acids. V gave up 9 bases and J gave up 1 base; unmatched junction bases: 5. CDR1 is SGHRS and CDR2 is YFSETQ in the germline V gene.

The gene calls are TRBV12-5 and TRBJ2-3; 7 bases are shared with TRBD2. Germline V gives CDR1 LGHNT, CDR2 FRNRAP. Trimming cost V 0 bases and J 5 bases; bases outside gene matches: 11. The CDR3 consists of 17 residues. The CDR3 spells CASGLVLFTGGRDTQYF. The CDR3 DNA reads as TGTGCTAGTGGTTTGGTACTTTTTACGGGGGGTAGAGATACGCAGTATTTT.

J is TRBJ2-7 and V is TRBV9; 7 bases are shared with TRBD1. This CDR3 comprises 15 residues. In germline, CDR1 is SGDLS, CDR2 YYNGEE. Trimming took 0 bases from V and 5 from J; bases not matched to a gene: 8. The CDR3 region is CASSVEGDRVDEQYF. CDR3 nucleotide sequence: TGTGCCAGCAGCGTAGAGGGCGACAGGGTCGACGAGCAGTACTTC.

In this sample, this clone turned up a few times. The V and J genes are TRBV5-1 and TRBJ1-1; unclear D gene. The V gene's germline CDR1 is SGHRS and CDR2 YFSETQ. The ends were cut back, 7 bases at V and 3 bases at J, with 13 bases in the middle. The CDR3 spans 13 residues. In nucleotides, the CDR3 is TGCGCCAGCCAGTCTCCCTGGGACACTGAAGCTTTCTTT. As protein: CASQSPWDTEAFF.

The chain carries TRBV5-6 and TRBJ2-7; 8 bases line up with TRBD1. The CDR3 is 13 residues long. CDR1 is SGHDT, CDR2 YYEEEE, per germline. Trimming removed 4 bases from V and 6 bases from J; junction bases left unmatched: 6. CDR3 DNA sequence: TGTGCCAGCAGCCGGCCTACAGGGGGCGAGCAGTACTTC. Protein sequence: CASSRPTGGEQYF.

The V gene is TRBV29-1, the J gene TRBJ1-2; D is undetermined. V was cut by 4 bases and J by 2 bases, with 8 bases left in between. Germline V lookup: CDR1 SQVTM, CDR2 ANQGSEA. The CDR3 runs to 12 residues. CDR3 residues: CSVALQNYGYTF. The CDR3 region has the DNA TGCAGCGTTGCTTTGCAGAACTATGGCTACACCTTC.

The J gene is TRBJ2-5, the V gene TRBV25-1, with D possibly being TRBD2 (6 bases). Trimming removed 3 bases at V and 5 bases at J, with 10 bases between. The CDR3 loop spans 13 amino acids. The germline CDR1 and CDR2 sequences are MGHDK and SYGVNS. The CDR3 nucleotides read TGTGCCAGCAGTGAGGGACTCCCGGAGACCCAGTACTTC. This gives the protein CASSEGLPETQYF. Drawing the rest from reference TRBV25-1 and TRBJ2-5, the complete variable domain is EADIYQTPRYLVIGTGKKITLECSQTMGHDKMYWYQQDPGMELHLIHYSYGVNSTEKGDLSSESTVSRIRTEHFPLTLESARPSHTSQYLCASSEGLPETQYFGPGTRLLVL.

The rearrangement uses TRBV29-1 and TRBJ1-4; a possible D gene is TRBD1 (5 bases). This CDR3 has 15 residues. The V end lost 7 bases, the J end lost 11 bases, and 26 bases lay between the germline ends. Germline CDR1 reads SQVTM; CDR2 reads ANQGSEA. The CDR3 is CSASRGSTGAGKLFF. CDR3 DNA sequence: TGCAGCGCTTCGAGGGGTTCGACCGGTGCCGGGAAACTGTTTTTT.

V is TRBV30 and J is TRBJ1-1, with D perhaps TRBD1 (5 bases). In germline, CDR1 is GTSNPN, CDR2 SVGIG (reference sequence). The CDR3 spans 13 residues. V was cut by 2 bases and J by 8 bases, with 15 bases left in between. The CDR3 DNA reads as TGTGCCTGGAGTCAAAGACAGAGGAGCGAAGCTTTCTTT. It codes for CAWSQRQRSEAFF.

The chain uses TRBV7-3 and TRBJ2-5; TRBD1 matches 9 bases. The CDR3 consists of 13 residues. V shed 4 bases, J shed 10 bases, and the junction held 7 bases outside the gene matches. Per the germline V gene, CDR1 is SGHTA and CDR2 is FQGTGA. The CDR3 DNA is TGTGCCAGCAGCTCAGGGACAGGGAAGGTCCAGTACTTC. As protein: CASSSGTGKVQYF.

The chain joins TRBV19 to TRBJ2-2; the D gene is possibly TRBD2 (6 bases). This CDR3 has 12 amino acids. Trimming cost V 4 bases and J 6 bases, with 6 bases left between them. Germline V gene data show CDR1 as LNHDA and CDR2 as SQIVND (reference sequence). The CDR3 region is CASSRGAGELFF. For the CDR3, the DNA is TGTGCCAGTAGTAGGGGGGCCGGGGAGCTGTTTTTT.

V gene TRBV9 combines with J gene TRBJ2-5, with 11 bases matching TRBD2. CDR1 and CDR2 from the germline V gene are SGDLS and YYNGEE. This CDR3 region has 15 residues. V lost 3 bases to trimming and J lost 4 bases; unmatched junction nucleotides: 5. The CDR3 nucleotides are TGTGCCAGCAGCGGTAGCGGGAGGGCCGGAGAGACCCAGTACTTC. This translates into CASSGSGRAGETQYF.

The rearrangement joins TRBV29-1 to TRBJ1-1; D might be TRBD1 (5 bases). V gave up 6 bases and J gave up 1 base, with 18 bases separating them. CDR1 and CDR2 (germline): SQVTM, ANQGSEA. The CDR3 has 15 residues. CDR3 loop: CSVIGQGGKNTEAFF. The CDR3 DNA follows: TGCAGCGTGATCGGGCAGGGAGGAAAGAACACTGAAGCTTTCTTT.

The rearrangement links TRBV27 to TRBJ1-2; no clear D gene. Trimming removed 10 bases from V and 8 bases from J, with 20 bases in between. Germline V gene sequence: CDR1 MNHEY, CDR2 SMNVEV (reference sequence). The CDR3 loop spans 13 amino acids. CDR3 protein: CAKHFRAPGGYTF. The CDR3 nucleotides are TGTGCCAAACATTTCCGGGCCCCGGGAGGCTACACCTTC.

The V call is TRBV11-3, the J call TRBJ2-1, with 9 positions matching TRBD2. J was trimmed by 6 bases and V by 5 bases; bases with no gene match: 11. The CDR3 has 16 amino acids. Germline-derived CDR1 and CDR2 are SGHNT and YENEEA. The chain's CDR3 is CASSPRSSGGSNEQFF. The CDR3 DNA reads as TGTGCCAGCAGCCCCAGGAGTAGCGGGGGCTCCAATGAGCAGTTCTTC. The whole variable domain, remainder taken from reference TRBV11-3 and TRBJ2-1, is EAGVVQSPRYKIIEKKQPVAFWCNPISGHNTLYWYLQNLGQGPELLIRYENEEAVDDSQLPKDRFSAERLKGVDSTLKIQPAELGDSAVYLCASSPRSSGGSNEQFFGPGTRLTVL.

To note about this clone: At one end the junction does not follow the germline gene, possibly because of a read error. The gene calls are TRBV5-5 and TRBJ1-5; TRBD1 matches 7 bases. This CDR3 has 14 residues. Germline CDR1 SGHKS, CDR2 YYEKEE (reference sequence). The CDR3 DNA is TGTGCCAGCAGCTTGGGAGGGACAGATCAGGCCCAGCATTTT. Protein: CASSLGGTDQAQHF.

The chain recombines TRBV11-3 with TRBJ2-2; a weak D match, TRBD2 (6 bases). The CDR3 has 13 amino acids. V gave up 8 bases and J gave up 1 base, with 8 bases separating them. CDR1 and CDR2 (germline): SGHNT, YENEEA. For the CDR3, the DNA is TGTGCCAGCGGGGACTTGAACACCGGGGAGCTGTTTTTT. Translated, it gives CASGDLNTGELFF.

The V gene is TRBV5-1, the J gene TRBJ1-1; D remains unclear. Between the trimmed V and J ends, which lost 0 bases and 0 bases, there was a span of 12 bases. Germline V gives CDR1 SGHRS, CDR2 YFSETQ. The CDR3 has 16 amino acids. The CDR3 loop reads CASSLEGGRMNTEAFF. CDR3 sequence (DNA): TGCGCCAGCAGCTTGGAGGGAGGGCGCATGAACACTGAAGCTTTCTTT.

The chain joins TRBV5-6 to TRBJ2-7; D unclear. This CDR3 is built from 13 residues. CDR1 is SGHDT, CDR2 YYEEEE, per germline. V gave up 4 bases and J gave up 4 bases, with 12 bases separating them. CDR3 DNA sequence: TGTGCCAGCAGCCCGGGCCCTGCATACGAGCAGTACTTC. Protein: CASSPGPAYEQYF.

Concerning this clone itself: This sample includes further DNA sequences coding for the same CDR3. The chain is built from TRBV18 and TRBJ2-7; 7 bases fit TRBD1. With V trimmed by 3 bases and J by 2 bases, 1 base remained unmatched. Germline CDR1 KGHSH, CDR2 LQKENI. The CDR3 runs to 13 residues. The CDR3 nucleotides are TGTGCCAGCTCACCCCAGGGGGCCTACGAGCAGTACTTC. Translation gives CASSPQGAYEQYF.

The chain couples TRBV6-5 to TRBJ1-1; tentative D call: TRBD1 (6 bases). This CDR3 region has 14 residues. V shed 5 bases and J shed 0 bases, with 10 bases lying between them. The germline V gene encodes CDR1 MNHEY and CDR2 SVGAGI. In DNA, the CDR3 is TGTGCCAGCAGTAAACAGGGACTGAACACTGAAGCTTTCTTT. It encodes CASSKQGLNTEAFF.

The chain carries TRBV11-2 and TRBJ1-5; D is unresolved. The CDR3 consists of 15 residues. Germline-derived CDR1 and CDR2 are SGHAT and FQNNGV. Trimming removed 5 bases at V and 6 bases at J, with 17 bases between. The CDR3 protein is CASSLGSGGSQPQHF. The CDR3 nucleotides are TGTGCCAGCAGCCTTGGGAGTGGAGGGAGTCAGCCCCAGCATTTT.

This clone is a singleton in its sample. This chain connects TRBV7-2 to TRBJ2-5; the D gene is possibly TRBD2 (6 bases). There are 16 residues in the CDR3. CDR1 SGHTA and CDR2 FQGNSA come from the germline V gene. Trimming took 2 bases from V and 8 from J, leaving 21 bases between them. This chain's CDR3 is CASSLSAGRDRRTQYF. The CDR3 DNA follows: TGTGCCAGCAGCTTATCGGCGGGGCGGGACCGGCGCACCCAGTACTTC.